This passage covers 2 T cell receptor beta chains from one sample sequenced in a study of T cell changes during pregnancy in multiple sclerosis. TCRdb's table, derived via immunoSEQ multiplex PCR, lists solely in-frame clones and lacks some. Among just over 90,000 clones listed, about nine tenths were seen once. Material: peripheral blood, obtained after pregnancy. These receptors were collected from a female donor in good health, enrolled as a control in a pregnancy study.

The chain recombines TRBV19 with TRBJ2-1, with D maybe TRBD1 (6 bases). CDR1 LNHDA and CDR2 SQIVND come from the germline V gene (reference sequence). Trimming stripped 7 bases from V and 2 bases from J, with 15 bases between. The CDR3 is 15 residues long. CDR3 DNA sequence: TGTGCCAGTAAGTTACAGGGAAACACCTACAATGAGCAGTTCTTC. Protein: CASKLQGNTYNEQFF.

The chain has TRBV5-1 and TRBJ1-5, with D possibly being TRBD1 (5 bases). The V and J ends lost 4 bases and 3 bases respectively, with 17 bases between them. The V gene's germline CDR1 is SGHRS and CDR2 YFSETQ. The CDR3 runs to 16 residues. CDR3 bases: TGCGCCAGCAGCCCAGGTGGGGGGGGGTCCAATCAGCCCCAGCATTTT. It specifies CASSPGGGGSNQPQHF. The variable domain in full, with the rest retrieved from reference TRBV5-1 and TRBJ1-5, is KAGVTQTPRYLIKTRGQQVTLSCSPISGHRSVSWYQQTPGQGLQFLFEYFSETQRNKGNFPGRFSGRQFSNSRSEMNVSTLELGDSALYLCASSPGGGGSNQPQHFGDGTRLSIL.